What follows are 9 T cell receptor beta chains derived from one specimen sequenced in a study of blood T cell repertoires in COVID-19. Assay used: immunoSEQ multiplex PCR; TCRdb lists only in-frame clones, some missing. The data show 250,000 to 300,000 clones, approximately 86% seen once. The sequencing sample was made of peripheral blood. The receptor set was obtained from a woman in her seventies with COVID-19, enrolled during active disease.

The chain couples TRBV10-3 to TRBJ1-1; possible D gene TRBD1, 6 bases. The CDR3 covers 12 residues. The ends were cut back, 10 bases at V and 1 base at J, with 10 bases in the middle. Per germline, CDR1 ENHRY and CDR2 SYGVKD. The CDR3 nucleotides are TGTGCCACACAGGGCCCGAACACTGAAGCTTTCTTT. It translates to CATQGPNTEAFF.

The genes are TRBV5-6 and TRBJ2-7; TRBD1 agrees at 10 bases. This CDR3 region has 15 residues. The ends lost 4 bases at V and 2 bases at J; junction bases unmatched: 6. Germline V gene lookup returns CDR1 SGHDT and CDR2 YYEEEE. CDR3: CASSRPGTGAYEQYF. DNA of the CDR3: TGTGCCAGCAGCCGTCCAGGGACAGGGGCCTACGAGCAGTACTTC. Based on the CDR3 plus reference TRBV5-6 and TRBJ2-7, the full variable domain is DAGVTQSPTHLIKTRGQQVTLRCSPKSGHDTVSWYQQALGQGPQFIFQYYEEEERQRGNFPDRFSGHQFPNYSSELNVNALLLGDSALYLCASSRPGTGAYEQYFGPGTRLTVT.

The chain uses TRBV5-1 and TRBJ2-3, with no clear D. CDR3 length: 18 amino acids. Germline V CDR1 and CDR2: SGHRS, YFSETQ. V lost 0 bases, J lost 0 bases, and 17 bases lay in between. In DNA form, the CDR3 reads TGCGCCAGCAGCTTGGCCACCCTAAAAGCGTTTAGCACAGATACGCAGTATTTT. This sequence encodes CASSLATLKAFSTDTQYF.

The chain uses TRBV12-3 or TRBV12-4 and TRBJ2-1; D ambiguous. This CDR3 spans 13 amino acids. Trimming shortened V by 2 bases and J by 6 bases, and 8 bases separated the two germline ends. The CDR3 is CASSLPSRNEQFF. CDR3 coding DNA: TGTGCCAGCAGTTTACCATCGCGCAATGAGCAGTTCTTC.

This chain connects TRBV19 to TRBJ2-3; TRBD2 aligns across 9 bases. With V trimmed by 7 bases and J by 3 bases, 14 bases remained unmatched. The CDR3 consists of 17 residues. Looked up from germline, CDR1 is LNHDA and CDR2 is SQIVND (reference sequence). Here the CDR3 DNA reads TGTGCCAGTACCTCCCTCGGGCTAGCGGGGCCGACAGATACGCAGTATTTT. This sequence encodes CASTSLGLAGPTDTQYF.

V is TRBV7-3 and J is TRBJ2-2; D is unclear. Germline V CDR1 and CDR2: SGHTA, FQGTGA. V shed 6 bases and J shed 6 bases, with 11 bases lying between them. CDR3 length: 13 residues. CDR3: CASSGVFPGELFF. The CDR3 DNA sequence: TGTGCCAGCAGTGGAGTTTTCCCCGGGGAGCTGTTTTTT.

V usage is TRBV30 and J usage is TRBJ2-1, with TRBD1 as a possible D gene (7 bases). V was trimmed by 0 bases and J by 1 base, leaving 16 bases between them. From germline, CDR1 is GTSNPN and CDR2 SVGIG (reference sequence). There are 17 residues in the CDR3. This CDR3 is CAWSVGGDRISYNEQFF. CDR3 bases: TGTGCCTGGAGTGTTGGAGGGGACAGAATATCCTACAATGAGCAGTTCTTC.

This chain uses TRBV5-6 with TRBJ1-6, with TRBD1 identical over 8 bases. Per the germline V gene, CDR1 is SGHDT and CDR2 is YYEEEE. The CDR3 is 14 amino acids. Unmatched junction bases numbered 5, after V lost 3 bases and J lost 9 bases. Written as DNA, the CDR3 is TGTGCCAGCAGCTCTCAGGACAGGGCTTCACCCCTCCACTTT. Residues: CASSSQDRASPLHF.

The rearrangement links TRBV27 to TRBJ2-2, with D perhaps TRBD2 (5 bases). From germline, CDR1 is MNHEY and CDR2 SMNVEV (reference sequence). V lost 7 bases and J 3 bases, leaving 12 bases between the germline ends. CDR3 length equals 14 residues. CDR3 coding DNA: TGTGCCAGCACCGGGATCCAGGACACCGGGGAGCTGTTTTTT. It yields the protein CASTGIQDTGELFF.